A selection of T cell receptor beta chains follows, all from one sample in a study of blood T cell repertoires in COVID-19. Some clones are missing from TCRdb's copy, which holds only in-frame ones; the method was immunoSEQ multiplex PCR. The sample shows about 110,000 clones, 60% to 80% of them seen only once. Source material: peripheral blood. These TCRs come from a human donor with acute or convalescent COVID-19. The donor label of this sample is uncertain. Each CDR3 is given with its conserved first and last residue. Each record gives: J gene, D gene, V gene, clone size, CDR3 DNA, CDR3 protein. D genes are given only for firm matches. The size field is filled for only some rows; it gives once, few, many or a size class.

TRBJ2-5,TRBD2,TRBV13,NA,TGTGCCAGCAGCTTAAAAGCGGGGGCCCCCCAAGAGACCCAGTACTTC,CASSLKAGAPQETQYF
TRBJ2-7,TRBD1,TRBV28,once,TGTGCCAGCAGAGATGACAGGGGCTTATCCTACGAGCAGTACTTC,CASRDDRGLSYEQYF
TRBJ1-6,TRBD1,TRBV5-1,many,TGCGCCAGCAGCCCGGGCCTGGGACAGGGTACATCACCCCTCCACTTT,CASSPGLGQGTSPLHF
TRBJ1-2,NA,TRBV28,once,TGTGCCAGCAGTTTTTGGGGCGGGGGCTATGGCTACACCTTC,CASSFWGGGYGYTF
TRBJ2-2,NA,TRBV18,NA,TGTGCCAGCTCACCAACCACACAGAACACCGGGGAGCTGTTTTTT,CASSPTTQNTGELFF
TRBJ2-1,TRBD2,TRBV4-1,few,TGCGCCAGCAGCCAAGTTTTCGGGACTAGCGGGGGGATTTACAATGAGCAGTTCTTC,CASSQVFGTSGGIYNEQFF
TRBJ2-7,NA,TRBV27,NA,TGTGCCAGCAGTCGCAGGTCCCTTTACGAGCAGTACTTC,CASSRRSLYEQYF
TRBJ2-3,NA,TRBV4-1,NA,TGCGCCAGCAGCCTGGGTAGCGGCGAACTGTCAGATACGCAGTATTTT,CASSLGSGELSDTQYF
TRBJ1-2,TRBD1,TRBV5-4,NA,TGTGCCAGCAGCTTGGCCGGGACAGGGATTGGCTACACCTTC,CASSLAGTGIGYTF
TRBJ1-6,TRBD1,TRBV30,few,TGTGCCTGGGACAAGGGGGCAGGGGCTCCGTCCCTCCACTTT,CAWDKGAGAPSLHF
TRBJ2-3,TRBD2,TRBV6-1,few,TGTGCCAGCAGTGAGACTAGCGGGGGGGCAGATACGCAGTATTTT,CASSETSGGADTQYF
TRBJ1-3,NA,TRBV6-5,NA,TGTGCCAGCAGCCCCCGAGGCACCATATATTTT,CASSPRGTIYF
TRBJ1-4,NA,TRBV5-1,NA,TGCGCCAGCAGCTTGGTGGGCGGGATTAATGAAAAACTGTTTTTT,CASSLVGGINEKLFF
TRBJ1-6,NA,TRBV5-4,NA,TGTGCCAGCAGCTTGGATTCGGGGGGCCCCAAAGGTTCACCCCTCCACTTT,CASSLDSGGPKGSPLHF
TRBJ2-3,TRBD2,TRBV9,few,TGTGCCAGCAGCTCCCGGGGATCCGGGGGGGGGTATACGCAGTATTTT,CASSSRGSGGGYTQYF
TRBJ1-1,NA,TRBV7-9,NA,TGTGCCAGCAGCCCACCGGGTAGCCGAAACACTGAAGCTTTCTTT,CASSPPGSRNTEAFF
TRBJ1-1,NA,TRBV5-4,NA,TGTGCCAGCAGCTTGAAAGGAGTCCCTGGGGCTTTCTTT,CASSLKGVPGAFF
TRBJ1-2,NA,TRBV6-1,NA,TGTGCCAGCAGTGACAGAAACTATGGCTACACCTTC,CASSDRNYGYTF
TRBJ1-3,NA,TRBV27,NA,TGTGCCAGCAGTCTCATGAACCCGGACAGCGGAAACACCATATATTTT,CASSLMNPDSGNTIYF
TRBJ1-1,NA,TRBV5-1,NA,TGCGCCAGCACCAGATTTTTGAACACTGAAGCTTTCTTT,CASTRFLNTEAFF
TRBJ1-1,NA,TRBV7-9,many,TGTGCCAGCAGCCCGGAGGGGATAGGGACTGAAGCTTTCTTT,CASSPEGIGTEAFF
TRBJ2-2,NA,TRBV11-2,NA,TGTGCCAGCAGCTTCCAGGGACTGAGCACCGGGGAGCTGTTTTTT,CASSFQGLSTGELFF
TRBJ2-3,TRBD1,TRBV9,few,TGTGCCAGCAGCAAACAGGGGGCTACAGATACGCAGTATTTT,CASSKQGATDTQYF
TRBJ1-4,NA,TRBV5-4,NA,TGTGCCAGCAGAATTGGGGGGAGCACTAATGAAAAACTGTTTTTT,CASRIGGSTNEKLFF
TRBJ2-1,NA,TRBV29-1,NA,TGCAGCGTCCGCCCCGGGTTTAATGAGCAGTTCTTC,CSVRPGFNEQFF
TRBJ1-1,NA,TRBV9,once,TGTGCCAGCAGACCCAGTGTGCTGAACACTGAAGCTTTCTTT,CASRPSVLNTEAFF
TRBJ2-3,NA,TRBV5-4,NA,TGTGCCAGCAGCTTGAATTCTCGGGTGGCCAGCACAGATACGCAGTATTTT,CASSLNSRVASTDTQYF
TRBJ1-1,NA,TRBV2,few,TGTGCCAGCAGGGGCGGGGGAGGCCGCACTGAAGCTTTCTTT,CASRGGGGRTEAFF
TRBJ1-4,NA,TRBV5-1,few,TGCGCCAGCAGCTTGGCGGGGTTCACAACTAATGAAAAACTGTTTTTT,CASSLAGFTTNEKLFF
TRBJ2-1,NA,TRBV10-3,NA,TGTGCCATCAGTGATGGGTTCTGGTTACGGGGGAACGATGAGCAGTTCTTC,CAISDGFWLRGNDEQFF
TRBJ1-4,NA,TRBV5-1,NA,TGCGCCAGCACCCCGGACTCAACTAATGAAAAACTGTTTTTT,CASTPDSTNEKLFF
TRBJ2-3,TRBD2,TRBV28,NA,TGTGCCAGCAGTTTGGCCTGGGGGCGGGGGGACACAGATACGCAGTATTTT,CASSLAWGRGDTDTQYF
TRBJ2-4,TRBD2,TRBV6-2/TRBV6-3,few,TGTGCCAGCAGCCACTCAGGCGGGGGGGCCGACATTCAGTACTTC,CASSHSGGGADIQYF
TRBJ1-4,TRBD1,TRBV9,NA,TGTGCCAGCAGCGCTGATCCAGGGGGCGAAGAAAAACTGTTTTTT,CASSADPGGEEKLFF
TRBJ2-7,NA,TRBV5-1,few,TGCGCCAGCAGCCTTGACGGGAGCTCCTACGAGCAGTACTTC,CASSLDGSSYEQYF
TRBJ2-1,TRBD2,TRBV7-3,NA,TGTGCCAGCAGCTTAGCGGGGGGGCTCAATGAGCAGTTCTTC,CASSLAGGLNEQFF
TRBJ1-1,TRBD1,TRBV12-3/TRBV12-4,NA,TGTGCCAGCAGACAGGGGGTTAAAGCTTTCTTT,CASRQGVKAFF
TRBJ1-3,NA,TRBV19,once,TGTGCCAGTAGTATCGGGGGAAGTGGAAACACCATATATTTT,CASSIGGSGNTIYF
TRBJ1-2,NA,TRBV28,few,TGTGCCAGCATGGCCGATTGGTATGGCTACACCTTC,CASMADWYGYTF